This T cell receptor (beta chain) was profiled in a study of blood T cell repertoires in COVID-19. On the study more broadly: The United States, Italy and Spain were the sources of the acute and convalescent COVID-19 samples. T cells, B-cell-depleted T cells, or PBMCs provided the cDNA or gDNA that served as material.

Germline CDR1 is SNHLY and CDR2 is FYNNEI. This CDR3 has 12 amino acids. Profiling relied on immunoSEQ multiplex PCR, and the TCRdb table lists in-frame clones only, not all of them. The repertoire holds approximately 71,000 clones, 90% seen once, with 5% to 6.5% in the top ten. The chain recombines TRBV2 with TRBJ2-7, with 11 nucleotides matching TRBD2. The source of this sequence is a woman aged 18 to 35 with acute or convalescent COVID-19. Sequencing was done on a sample of peripheral blood. CDR3 sequence reads: CATSGGSYEQYF. The DNA of the CDR3 is TGTGCAACTAGCGGGGGTTCTTACGAGCAGTACTTC.